This is a list of T cell receptor beta chains from one sample in a study of T-cell memory formation after mild COVID-19. TCRdb independently ran MiXCR on the 5' RACE reads; one entry per CDR3 protein. The sample includes about 470,000 distinct CDR3 sequences, roughly 25% of them seen just once. Sequencing used PBMCs or a T cell subset sorted from them (not recorded which). The receptor set was obtained from an adult woman who had mild COVID-19 (a few samples of this study predate the infection). Cell type and time point are not known. Both conserved end residues are part of each CDR3. The order of the fields is V gene, clone size, J gene, D gene, CDR3 length, CDR3 DNA, CDR3 protein. The D gene is left open where the match is weak. A clone size is listed for some rows: how often the clone was seen (once, few, many), or a class if it is expanded.

TRBV19	-	TRBJ1-5	-	13	TGTGCCAGTAGTATCCTGATAGATCAGCCCCAGCATTTT	CASSILIDQPQHF
TRBV4-2	-	TRBJ2-1	TRBD2	15	TGTGCCAGCAGCCAGATACGGGGGGTAGTGTATGAGCAGTTCTTC	CASSQIRGVVYEQFF
TRBV10-3	few	TRBJ2-1	-	16	TGTGCCATCAGTGAGCCCTCAGGGGTCTCCTACAATGAGCAGTTCTTC	CAISEPSGVSYNEQFF
TRBV30	-	TRBJ1-1	-	16	TGTGCCTGGAGTGTACCGTTCGTTAGCGAGAACACTGAAGCTTTCTTT	CAWSVPFVSENTEAFF
TRBV5-6	few	TRBJ1-5	TRBD1	16	TGTGCCAGCAGCTCCGACAGGGGGCTTAGTATTCAGCCCCAGCATTTT	CASSSDRGLSIQPQHF
TRBV15	-	TRBJ1-1	TRBD1	15	TGTGCCACCGGTTCTCGACAGGGCGTGAACACTGAAGCTTTCTTT	CATGSRQGVNTEAFF
TRBV12-3/TRBV12-4	-	TRBJ2-7	-	15	TGTGCCAGCAGTTCTACAGGGAAGAGCTCCTACGAGCAGTACTTC	CASSSTGKSSYEQYF
TRBV19	-	TRBJ2-7	TRBD2	14	TGTGCCAGTACCTCGCGGGAGATGGGGAACGAGCAGTACTTC	CASTSREMGNEQYF
TRBV30	few	TRBJ2-3	-	15	TGTGCCTGGAAGAGGGGCTTCAGAGGCACAGATACGCAGTATTTT	CAWKRGFRGTDTQYF
TRBV12-5	-	TRBJ1-5	-	13	TGTGCTAGTGGTTTGGGGAGGAATCAGCCCCAGCATTTT	CASGLGRNQPQHF
TRBV4-2	-	TRBJ2-1	-	14	TGTGCCAGCAGCCCGCGGACTTCTCACAATGAGCAGTTCTTC	CASSPRTSHNEQFF
TRBV5-6	few	TRBJ2-2	-	16	TGTGCCAGCAGCCCCTTGGGGGCCGCGAACACCGGGGAGCTGTTTTTT	CASSPLGAANTGELFF
TRBV9	few	TRBJ2-5	-	13	TGTGCCAGCAGCCTCGGGATATACGCGACCCAGTACTTC	CASSLGIYATQYF
TRBV7-8	few	TRBJ2-1	TRBD1	15	TGTGCCAGCAGCTTTTACAGGGGTTCCTACAATGAGCAGTTCTTC	CASSFYRGSYNEQFF
TRBV5-1	few	TRBJ2-5	TRBD1	15	TGCGCCAGCAGCCCGACAGGGATGGGGCGGGAGACCCAGTACTTC	CASSPTGMGRETQYF
TRBV10-3	-	TRBJ2-1	TRBD2	15	TGTGCCATCAGCTCGGGGACTAGCGCCTACAATGAGCAGTTCTTC	CAISSGTSAYNEQFF
TRBV7-9	-	TRBJ2-7	-	14	TGTGCCAGCAATACGGTCGCTAGCCCCTACGAGCAGTACTTC	CASNTVASPYEQYF
TRBV12-3/TRBV12-4	few	TRBJ2-6	-	14	TGTGCCAGCAGACTGAGCTCTGGGGCCAACGTCCTGACTTTC	CASRLSSGANVLTF
TRBV19	few	TRBJ2-5	-	13	TGTGCCACCAGGAGGGCAGACCAAGAGACCCAGTACTTC	CATRRADQETQYF
TRBV7-9	few	TRBJ2-5	-	16	TGTGCCAGCAGCGCCGGCTGGGGGAACGAAGGGGAGACCCAGTACTTC	CASSAGWGNEGETQYF
TRBV27	-	TRBJ2-1	-	16	TGTGCCAGCAGTTCACACCAGGCGGACTCCTACAATGAGCAGTTCTTC	CASSSHQADSYNEQFF
TRBV4-1	-	TRBJ2-7	TRBD1	15	TGCGCCAGCAGCCAAGGCCCCTCGACAGGGTACGAGCAGTACTTC	CASSQGPSTGYEQYF
TRBV29-1	-	TRBJ2-1	-	16	TGCAGCGTTGAACGGCCCACAATACCTACCTACAATGAGCAGTTCTTC	CSVERPTIPTYNEQFF
TRBV20-1	few	TRBJ2-1	TRBD2	15	TGCAGTGCTAGACTCACTAGCGGGAGTATGAATGAGCAGTTCTTC	CSARLTSGSMNEQFF
TRBV12-3/TRBV12-4	few	TRBJ1-4	-	14	TGTGCCAGCAGCACGACCACAACTAATGAAAAACTGTTTTTT	CASSTTTTNEKLFF
TRBV5-4	-	TRBJ1-3	-	15	TGTGCCAGCAGCGCTGGTAGGGCTTCTGGAAACACCATATATTTT	CASSAGRASGNTIYF
TRBV27	-	TRBJ2-5	-	15	TGTGCCAGCAGTCTCCGAGGGCAGAGCAGGGAGACCCAGTACTTC	CASSLRGQSRETQYF
TRBV19	-	TRBJ1-5	TRBD1	15	TGTGCCAGTAGGGTCGAACAGGGGTTGACTCAGCCCCAGCATTTT	CASRVEQGLTQPQHF
TRBV7-2	few	TRBJ2-1	-	14	TGTGCCAGCAGCCCCCGGGCCCTTTCCAGGGAGCAGTTCTTC	CASSPRALSREQFF
TRBV23-1	-	TRBJ2-7	TRBD1	17	TGCGCCAGCAGTCCCTCCACCCGGGACAGCAGCTCCTACGAGCAGTACTTC	CASSPSTRDSSSYEQYF
TRBV2	few	TRBJ2-3	-	14	TGTGCCAGCAGTGAATATTGGGGGGCAGATACGCAGTATTTT	CASSEYWGADTQYF